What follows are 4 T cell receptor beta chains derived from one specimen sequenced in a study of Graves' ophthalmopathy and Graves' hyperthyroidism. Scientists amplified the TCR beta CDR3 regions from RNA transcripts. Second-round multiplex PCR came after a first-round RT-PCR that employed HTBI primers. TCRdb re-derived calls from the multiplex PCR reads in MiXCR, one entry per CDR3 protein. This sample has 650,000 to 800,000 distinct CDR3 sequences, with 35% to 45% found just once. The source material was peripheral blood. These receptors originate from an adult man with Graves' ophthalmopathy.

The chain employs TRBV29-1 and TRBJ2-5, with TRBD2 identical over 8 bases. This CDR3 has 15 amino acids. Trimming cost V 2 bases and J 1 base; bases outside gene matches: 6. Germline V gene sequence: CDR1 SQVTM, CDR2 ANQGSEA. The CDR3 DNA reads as TGCAGCGTTGAACAGGGGCGGGAGGTCCAAGAGACCCAGTACTTC. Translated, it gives CSVEQGREVQETQYF.

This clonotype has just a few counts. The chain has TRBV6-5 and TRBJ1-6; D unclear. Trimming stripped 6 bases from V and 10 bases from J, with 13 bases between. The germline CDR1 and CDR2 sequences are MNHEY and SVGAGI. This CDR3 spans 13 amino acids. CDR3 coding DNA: TGTGCCAGCAGCGGTGGGGTGCGGTCACCCCTCCACTTT. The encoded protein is CASSGGVRSPLHF.

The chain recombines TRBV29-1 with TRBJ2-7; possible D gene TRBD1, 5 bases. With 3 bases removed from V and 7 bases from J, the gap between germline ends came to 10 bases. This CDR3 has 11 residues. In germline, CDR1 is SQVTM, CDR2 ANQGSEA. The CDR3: CSVDRVEEQYF. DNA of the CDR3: TGCAGCGTTGACAGGGTAGAAGAGCAGTACTTC.

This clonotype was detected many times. This CDR3 is CASGGGLDEQYF. The CDR3 DNA reads as TGTGCCAGCGGCGGCGGGCTCGACGAGCAGTACTTC. This sequence joins TRBV13 and TRBJ2-7, with a possible D match to TRBD2 (5 bases). The CDR3 runs to 12 residues. The germline V gene encodes CDR1 PRHDT and CDR2 FYEKMQ (reference sequence). V was shortened by 8 bases and J by 5 bases, with 13 bases between the two germline ends.